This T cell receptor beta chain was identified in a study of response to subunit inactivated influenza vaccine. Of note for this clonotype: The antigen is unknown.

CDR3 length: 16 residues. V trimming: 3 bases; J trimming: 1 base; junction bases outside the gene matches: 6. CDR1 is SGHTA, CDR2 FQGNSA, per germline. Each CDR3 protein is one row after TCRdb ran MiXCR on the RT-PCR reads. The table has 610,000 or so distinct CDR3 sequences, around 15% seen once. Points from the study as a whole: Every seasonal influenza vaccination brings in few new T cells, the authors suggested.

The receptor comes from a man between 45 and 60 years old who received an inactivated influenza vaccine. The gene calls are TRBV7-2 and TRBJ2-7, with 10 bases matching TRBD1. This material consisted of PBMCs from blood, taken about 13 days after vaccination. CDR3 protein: CASSFAGTGVSYEQYF. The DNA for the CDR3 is TGTGCCAGCAGCTTTGCCGGGACAGGGGTTTCCTACGAGCAGTACTTC.